A selection of T cell receptor beta chains follows, all from one sample in a study of blood T cell repertoires in COVID-19. This table comes from immunoSEQ multiplex PCR, and its TCRdb copy is limited to in-frame clones, with some not included. The sample has about 280,000 clones, about four fifths seen once; the top ten hold approximately 5%. The sequenced sample was PBMCs or T cells enriched from blood (not recorded which). The source of these receptors is a man aged 35-49 years who had been exposed to COVID-19. CDR3s leave out the opening cysteine and the closing phenylalanine or tryptophan.

ASSLGAGNYNEQF	TRBV4-2	TRBJ2-1
ASSQTGTGAYEQY	TRBV3-1/TRBV3-2	TRBJ2-7
ASSPQGARARDTEAF	TRBV19	TRBJ1-1
ASSQGGGNTIY	TRBV3-1/TRBV3-2	TRBJ1-3
ATSRGDRINQPQH	TRBV15	TRBJ1-5
ASSITHGVPYEQY	TRBV19	TRBJ2-7
ASSPGTGRSPLH	TRBV27	TRBJ1-6
ASSLERFTDTQY	TRBV7-9	TRBJ2-3
ASSLDRAYEQY	TRBV5-4	TRBJ2-7
ASSISRGAGYT	TRBV19	TRBJ1-2
ASRSRSSNQPQH	TRBV19	TRBJ1-5
ATSRALYRPYEQY	TRBV15	TRBJ2-7
ASSGTGGFQPQH	TRBV7-9	TRBJ1-5
ASSFGLASYNEQF	TRBV7-2	TRBJ2-1
ASSLPQGAYEQY	TRBV7-2	TRBJ2-7
ASSLGDRGFYEQY	TRBV11-1	TRBJ2-7
ASSLGADRINQPQH	TRBV11-2	TRBJ1-5
ASSLAAGGLSEQF	TRBV27	TRBJ2-1
ASSQDRLAGGPID	TRBV4-2	TRBJ2-7
ASTPDADRPYEQY	TRBV3-1/TRBV3-2	TRBJ2-7
ASSLAGTANSPLH	TRBV11-2	TRBJ1-6
ASSSVQTGGQQF	TRBV6-5	TRBJ2-1
ASSFWGDTDTQY	TRBV7-9	TRBJ2-3
ASSLRGFEAF	TRBV5-6	TRBJ1-1
ASSENRNYGYT	TRBV10-1	TRBJ1-2
ASSEAGPRRSTNEKLF	TRBV2	TRBJ1-4
AIVAGGSSYEQY	TRBV28	TRBJ2-7